This T cell receptor beta chain was recorded in a study of shared clonotypes between healthy human individuals. Germline assignment: CDR1 SEHNR and CDR2 FQNEAQ (reference sequence). The V and J ends lost 5 bases and 2 bases respectively, with 16 bases between them. The CDR3 consists of 17 residues. Data came from immunoSEQ multiplex PCR; TCRdb stores just in-frame clones and leaves some out. The table records over a million clones, roughly 96% of them present only once. The clonotype originates from a man between 25 and 39 years old in good health. The chain carries TRBV7-9 and TRBJ2-6; weak D call: TRBD1 (6 bases). Sequenced material: naive CD4+ T cells sorted from blood. Subset denoted: CD45RA+ positively selected. The CDR3 DNA reads TGTGCCAGCAGCGCGCAGGGGACCCTACCTGGGGCCAACGTCCTGACTTTC. The encoded protein is CASSAQGTLPGANVLTF.